The following is a TCR beta chain sequence with its context. This record belongs to a study of technical replicates of blood from a handful of donors. Germline assignment: CDR1 LNHNV and CDR2 YYDKDF (reference sequence). There are 15 residues in the CDR3. Trimming cost V 4 bases and J 1 base, with 13 bases left between them. TCRdb's copy holds only in-frame clones and misses some; the assay was immunoSEQ multiplex PCR. The data contain around 84,000 clones, roughly 97% of them singletons. The receptor comes from a human donor in good health. The genes are TRBV15 and TRBJ1-1; D is possibly TRBD1 (5 bases). The material sequenced was T cells isolated from PBMCs. The DNA for the CDR3 is TGTGCCACCAGCATTACCAGGGATCCGAACACTGAAGCTTTCTTT. It translates to CATSITRDPNTEAFF.